The rows below give T cell receptor beta chains drawn from one sample of a study of T-cell memory formation after mild COVID-19. TCRdb used MiXCR to reprocess the 5' RACE reads, holding one entry per CDR3 protein. The sample lists fewer than 250,000 distinct CDR3 sequences; about 27% were seen once. Sequencing was carried out using PBMCs or a T cell subset sorted from them (not recorded which). Receptor source: an adult woman who had mild COVID-19 (a few samples of this study predate the infection). Cell type and time point are not known. CDR3s include the opening cysteine and the closing phenylalanine or tryptophan. The D gene is left open where the match is weak. Clone sizes are given selectively: once, few, many, or a class where the clone is expanded.

D: TRBD1; V: TRBV6-6; J: TRBJ1-3; length: 15; size: few; CDR3: CASSSGTGGRNTIYF; DNA: TGTGCCAGCAGTTCCGGGACAGGGGGACGAAACACCATATATTTT
D: NA; V: TRBV6-5; J: TRBJ2-7; length: 16; size: few; CDR3: CASSYSVGARPYEQYF; DNA: TGTGCCAGCAGTTACTCTGTGGGGGCCCGCCCTTACGAGCAGTACTTC
D: TRBD2; V: TRBV7-9; J: TRBJ2-3; length: 18; size: few; CDR3: CASSLGSSGRPSTDTQYF; DNA: TGTGCCAGCAGCTTAGGCTCTAGCGGGAGGCCTAGCACAGATACGCAGTATTTT
D: NA; V: TRBV29-1; J: TRBJ2-2; length: 11; size: few; CDR3: CSVPLSGELFF; DNA: TGCAGCGTACCACTCTCCGGGGAGCTGTTTTTT
D: NA; V: TRBV20-1; J: TRBJ2-7; length: 14; size: few; CDR3: CSARRVGEAYEQYF; DNA: TGCAGTGCTAGGCGCGTAGGCGAAGCCTACGAGCAGTACTTC
D: NA; V: TRBV7-2; J: TRBJ2-3; length: 15; size: NA; CDR3: CASSLNPPGEDTQYF; DNA: TGTGCCAGCAGCTTAAACCCGCCGGGTGAAGATACGCAGTATTTT
D: TRBD2; V: TRBV20-1; J: TRBJ2-3; length: 17; size: NA; CDR3: CSARELGWTSSTDTQYF; DNA: TGCAGTGCTAGAGAGCTAGGGTGGACTAGCAGCACAGATACGCAGTATTTT
D: NA; V: TRBV5-1; J: TRBJ1-3; length: 16; size: NA; CDR3: CASSLDRSPAGNTIYF; DNA: TGCGCCAGCAGCTTGGACAGATCCCCAGCAGGAAACACCATATATTTT
D: NA; V: TRBV7-9; J: TRBJ1-2; length: 15; size: NA; CDR3: CASSPPGAGNYGYTF; DNA: TGTGCCAGCAGCCCGCCCGGGGCCGGTAACTATGGCTACACCTTC
D: NA; V: TRBV3-1; J: TRBJ1-2; length: 14; size: NA; CDR3: CASSKVAGNYGYTF; DNA: TGTGCCAGCAGCAAAGTGGCAGGCAACTATGGCTACACCTTC
D: NA; V: TRBV12-3/TRBV12-4; J: TRBJ1-4; length: 11; size: NA; CDR3: CASSRGQSWFF; DNA: TGTGCCAGCAGTCGAGGACAGTCTTGGTTTTTT
D: TRBD2; V: TRBV4-2; J: TRBJ2-7; length: 15; size: few; CDR3: CASSYTSGETYEQYF; DNA: TGTGCCAGCAGCTATACTAGCGGGGAAACCTACGAGCAGTACTTC
D: NA; V: TRBV5-5; J: TRBJ2-2; length: 14; size: NA; CDR3: CASSLGEGAGELFF; DNA: TGTGCCAGCAGCTTGGGTGAGGGGGCCGGGGAGCTGTTTTTT
D: NA; V: TRBV6-6; J: TRBJ2-1; length: 14; size: NA; CDR3: CASSDGQVYNEQFF; DNA: TGTGCCAGCAGTGACGGGCAGGTCTACAATGAGCAGTTCTTC
D: NA; V: TRBV7-8; J: TRBJ2-5; length: 14; size: NA; CDR3: CASSLEEGVETQYF; DNA: TGTGCCAGCAGCTTAGAGGAGGGAGTGGAGACCCAGTACTTC
D: NA; V: TRBV12-3/TRBV12-4; J: TRBJ1-1; length: 18; size: few; CDR3: CASSLARKVRVEDTEAFF; DNA: TGTGCCAGCAGTTTAGCGAGAAAGGTCAGGGTTGAAGACACTGAAGCTTTCTTT
D: NA; V: TRBV24-1; J: TRBJ2-7; length: 16; size: NA; CDR3: CATSDIRGTRSYEQYF; DNA: TGTGCCACCAGTGATATCCGCGGGACACGCTCCTACGAGCAGTACTTC
D: TRBD1; V: TRBV5-8; J: TRBJ2-7; length: 14; size: NA; CDR3: CASSYGQGNYEQYF; DNA: TGTGCCAGCAGCTACGGACAGGGAAACTACGAGCAGTACTTC
D: NA; V: TRBV4-3; J: TRBJ2-5; length: 14; size: few; CDR3: CASSQDYRGETQYF; DNA: TGCGCCAGCAGCCAAGATTATAGGGGAGAGACCCAGTACTTC
D: TRBD2; V: TRBV6-2/TRBV6-3; J: TRBJ2-3; length: 13; size: NA; CDR3: CASLAGLTDTQYF; DNA: TGTGCCAGCTTAGCGGGACTGACAGATACGCAGTATTTT
D: NA; V: TRBV7-3; J: TRBJ2-3; length: 15; size: NA; CDR3: CASSFAGSSTDTQYF; DNA: TGTGCCAGCAGCTTCGCTGGGTCTAGCACAGATACGCAGTATTTT
D: NA; V: TRBV5-1; J: TRBJ2-1; length: 14; size: NA; CDR3: CASSLAAGRNEQFF; DNA: TGCGCCAGCAGCTTGGCAGCAGGGAGGAATGAGCAGTTCTTC
D: TRBD2; V: TRBV7-2; J: TRBJ2-1; length: 15; size: NA; CDR3: CASSFSGTTYNEQFF; DNA: TGTGCCAGCAGCTTTAGCGGGACTACCTACAATGAGCAGTTCTTC
D: TRBD1; V: TRBV29-1; J: TRBJ1-1; length: 11; size: many; CDR3: CSAYRGQEAFF; DNA: TGCAGCGCATACAGGGGGCAGGAAGCTTTCTTT
D: NA; V: TRBV7-9; J: TRBJ1-4; length: 15; size: NA; CDR3: CASSLPAGTNEKLFF; DNA: TGTGCCAGCAGCTTACCGGCGGGAACTAATGAAAAACTGTTTTTT
D: NA; V: TRBV7-8; J: TRBJ1-2; length: 16; size: NA; CDR3: CASSLGAGIPLGGYTF; DNA: TGTGCCAGCAGCTTAGGGGCAGGGATCCCTCTTGGTGGCTACACCTTC
D: NA; V: TRBV7-2; J: TRBJ2-7; length: 11; size: NA; CDR3: CASSQWREQYF; DNA: TGTGCCAGCAGCCAGTGGAGAGAGCAGTACTTC
D: NA; V: TRBV4-1; J: TRBJ1-5; length: 15; size: NA; CDR3: CASSQEIGSGQPQHF; DNA: TGCGCCAGCAGCCAAGAGATAGGTTCGGGTCAGCCCCAGCATTTT
D: NA; V: TRBV4-3; J: TRBJ2-1; length: 16; size: NA; CDR3: CASSHRLADPKDEQFF; DNA: TGCGCCAGCAGCCACAGATTAGCGGATCCCAAGGATGAGCAGTTCTTC